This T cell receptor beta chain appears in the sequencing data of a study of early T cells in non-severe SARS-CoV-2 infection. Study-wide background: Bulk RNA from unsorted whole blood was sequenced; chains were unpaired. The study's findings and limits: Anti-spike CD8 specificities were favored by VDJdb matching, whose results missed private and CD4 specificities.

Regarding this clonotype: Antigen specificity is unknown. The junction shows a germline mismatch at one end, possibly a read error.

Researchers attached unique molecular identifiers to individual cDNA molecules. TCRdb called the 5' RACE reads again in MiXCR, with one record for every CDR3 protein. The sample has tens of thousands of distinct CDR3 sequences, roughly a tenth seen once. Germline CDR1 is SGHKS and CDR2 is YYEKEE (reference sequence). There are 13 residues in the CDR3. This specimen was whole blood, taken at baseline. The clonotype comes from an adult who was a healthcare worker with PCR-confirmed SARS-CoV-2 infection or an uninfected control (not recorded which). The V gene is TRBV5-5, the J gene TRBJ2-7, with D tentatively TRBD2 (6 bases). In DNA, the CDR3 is TGTGCCAGCAGCTTGGGACAGTTACGGGAGCATTACTTC. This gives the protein CASSLGQLREHYF.